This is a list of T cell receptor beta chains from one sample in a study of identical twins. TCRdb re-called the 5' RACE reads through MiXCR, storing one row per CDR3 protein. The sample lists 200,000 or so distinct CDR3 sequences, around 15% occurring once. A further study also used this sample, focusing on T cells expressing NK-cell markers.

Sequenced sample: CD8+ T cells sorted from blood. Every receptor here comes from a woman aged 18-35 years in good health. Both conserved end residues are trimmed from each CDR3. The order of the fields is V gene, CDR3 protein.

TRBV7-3,ASSQKSVLAVDEQY
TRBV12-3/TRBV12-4,ASSFGGTTGELF
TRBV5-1,ASSLGGQINQPQH
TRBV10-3,AITRDRGANTGELF
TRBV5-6,ASSPEGGGYNEQF
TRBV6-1,ASSPRSGAGTDTQY
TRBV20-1,SARDRGVRRTQH
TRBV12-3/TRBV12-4,ASHASGGTYEQY
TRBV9,ASSFTGEEAF
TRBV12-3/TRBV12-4,ASSLQGTGELF
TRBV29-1,SVVFQGVRY
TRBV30,AWSSRTSGPDTQY
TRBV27,ASGKGSTNTGELF
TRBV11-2,ASTITRIGWRRLQETQY
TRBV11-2,ASSLGIPGQFMNTEAF
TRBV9,ASSPDLGNNIQY
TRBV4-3,ASSPGGIAGYT
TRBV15,ATSRGTSGVHEQY
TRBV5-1,ASGLAGAYNEQF
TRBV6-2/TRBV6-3,ASSSGTTGSPLH
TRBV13,ASSTWTGEGTEAF
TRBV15,ATLGGGGYEQF
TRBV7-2,ASSLTGPLAGV
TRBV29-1,SVERRDRGHYEQY
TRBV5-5,ASSPWTSLSSYEQY
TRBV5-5,ASSSGTSAYNEQF
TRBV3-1,ASSQVALSHEQY
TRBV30,AWKGASSYEQY
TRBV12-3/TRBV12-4,ASITGQGSYNEQF
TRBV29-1,SAAARGISTDTQY
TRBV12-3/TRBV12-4,ASSLLQGRETQY
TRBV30,AWSVREGNTQY
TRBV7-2,ASSPRDRGSYEQY
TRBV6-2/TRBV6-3,ASSWDSTGYEQY
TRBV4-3,ASSQRRGLSNEQY
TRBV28,ASTSFAGRSSYEQY
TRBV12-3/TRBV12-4,ASSVDRYPEAF
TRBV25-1,ASSGQGVNTYGYT
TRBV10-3,AISGAGTRGNEQF
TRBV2,ASRGHRDEQY
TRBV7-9,ASSSAGLVTDTQY
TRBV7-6,ASSFGGAGEQY
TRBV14,ASSQGSRYEQY
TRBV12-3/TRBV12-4,ASEGGPYEAF
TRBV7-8,ASSLFAMVSGNTIY
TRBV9,ASSAGQGFYEQY
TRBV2,ASRLAGGNTGELF
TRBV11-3,ASSDGTAGEAF
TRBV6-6,ASFVSRVTEAF
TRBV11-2,ASSLVLAGESDTQY
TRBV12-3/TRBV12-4,ASSPLAAFEEQF
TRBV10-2,PPPGHTGELF
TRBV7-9,ASSLTRGHEQY
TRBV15,ATSGTGLARTYNEQF
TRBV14,ASSQGQNYGYT
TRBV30,AWLGTGAYNEQF
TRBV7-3,ASGGKAEYEQY